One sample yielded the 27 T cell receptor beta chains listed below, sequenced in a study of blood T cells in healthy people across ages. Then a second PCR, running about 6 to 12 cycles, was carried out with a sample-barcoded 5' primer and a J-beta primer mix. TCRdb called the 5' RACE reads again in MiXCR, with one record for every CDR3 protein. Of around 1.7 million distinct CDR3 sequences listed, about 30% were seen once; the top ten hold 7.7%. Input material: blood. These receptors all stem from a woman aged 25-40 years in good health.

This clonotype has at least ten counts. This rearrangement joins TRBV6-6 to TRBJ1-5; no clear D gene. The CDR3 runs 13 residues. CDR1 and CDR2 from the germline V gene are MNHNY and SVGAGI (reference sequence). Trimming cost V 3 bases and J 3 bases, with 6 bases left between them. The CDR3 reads CASSYDLNQPQHF. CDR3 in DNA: TGTGCCAGCAGTTATGACCTCAATCAGCCCCAGCATTTT.

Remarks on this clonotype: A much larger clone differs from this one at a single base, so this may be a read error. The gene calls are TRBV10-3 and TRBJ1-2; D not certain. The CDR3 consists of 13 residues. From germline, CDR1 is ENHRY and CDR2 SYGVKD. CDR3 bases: TGTGCCATCAATGAGGGTGCGGAATATGGCTACACCTTC. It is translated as CAINEGAEYGYTF.

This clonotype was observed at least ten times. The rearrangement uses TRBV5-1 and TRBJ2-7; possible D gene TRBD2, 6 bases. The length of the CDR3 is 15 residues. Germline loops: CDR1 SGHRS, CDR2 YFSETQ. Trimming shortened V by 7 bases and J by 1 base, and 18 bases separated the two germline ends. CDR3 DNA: TGCGCCAGCTCACCTACGGGAGAGGAGTCCTACGAGCAGTACTTC. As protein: CASSPTGEESYEQYF. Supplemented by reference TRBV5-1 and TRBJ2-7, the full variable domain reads KAGVTQTPRYLIKTRGQQVTLSCSPISGHRSVSWYQQTPGQGLQFLFEYFSETQRNKGNFPGRFSGRQFSNSRSEMNVSTLELGDSALYLCASSPTGEESYEQYFGPGTRLTVT.

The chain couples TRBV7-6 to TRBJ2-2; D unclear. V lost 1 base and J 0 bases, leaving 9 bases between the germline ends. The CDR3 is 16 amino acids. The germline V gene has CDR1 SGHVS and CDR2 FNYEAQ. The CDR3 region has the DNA TGTGCCAGCAGCTTAGGTGGCAGATCGAACACCGGGGAGCTGTTTTTT. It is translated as CASSLGGRSNTGELFF.

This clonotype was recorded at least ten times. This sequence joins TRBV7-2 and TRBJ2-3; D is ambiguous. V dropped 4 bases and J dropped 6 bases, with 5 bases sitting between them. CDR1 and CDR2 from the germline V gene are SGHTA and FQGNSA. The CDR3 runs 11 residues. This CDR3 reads CASSSHDTQYF. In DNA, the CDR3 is TGTGCCAGCAGCTCGCACGATACGCAGTATTTT.

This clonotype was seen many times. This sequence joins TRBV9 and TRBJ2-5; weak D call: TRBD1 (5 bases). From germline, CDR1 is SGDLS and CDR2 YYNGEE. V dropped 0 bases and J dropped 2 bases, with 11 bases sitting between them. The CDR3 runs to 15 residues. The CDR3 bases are TGTGCCAGCAGCGTAGAAGGGAACAGGCAAGAGACCCAGTACTTC. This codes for CASSVEGNRQETQYF.

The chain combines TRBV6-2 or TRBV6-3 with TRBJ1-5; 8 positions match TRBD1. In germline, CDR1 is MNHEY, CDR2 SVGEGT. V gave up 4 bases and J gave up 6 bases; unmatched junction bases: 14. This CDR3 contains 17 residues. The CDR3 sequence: CASSSLLQGAYVQPQHF. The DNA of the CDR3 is TGTGCCAGCAGTTCCCTTCTTCAGGGGGCGTATGTTCAGCCCCAGCATTTT.

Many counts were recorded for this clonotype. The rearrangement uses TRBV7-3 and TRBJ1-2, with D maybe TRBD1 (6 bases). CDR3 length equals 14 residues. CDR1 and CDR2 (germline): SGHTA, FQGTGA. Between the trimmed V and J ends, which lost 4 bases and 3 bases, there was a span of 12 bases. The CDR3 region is CASSSRDKDYGYTF. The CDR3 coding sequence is TGTGCCAGCAGCTCCCGGGACAAGGACTATGGCTACACCTTC.

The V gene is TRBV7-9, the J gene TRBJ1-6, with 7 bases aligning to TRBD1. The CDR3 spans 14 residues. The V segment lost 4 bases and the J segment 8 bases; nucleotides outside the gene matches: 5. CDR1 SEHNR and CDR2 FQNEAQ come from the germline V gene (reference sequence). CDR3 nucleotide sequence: TGTGCCAGCAGCTCGGAAAGGGGGCATTCACCCCTCCACTTT. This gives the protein CASSSERGHSPLHF. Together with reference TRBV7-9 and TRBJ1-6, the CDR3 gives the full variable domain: DTGVSQNPRHKITKRGQNVTFRCDPISEHNRLYWYRQTLGQGPEFLTYFQNEAQLEKSRLLSDRFSAERPKGSFSTLEIQRTEQGDSAMYLCASSSERGHSPLHFGNGTRLTVT.

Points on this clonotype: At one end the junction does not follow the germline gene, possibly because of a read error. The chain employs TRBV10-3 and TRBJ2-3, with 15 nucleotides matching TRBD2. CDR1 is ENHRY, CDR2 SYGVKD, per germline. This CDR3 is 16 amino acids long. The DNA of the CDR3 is TGTGCCACCAGTGGGACTAGCGGGAGGAAGCTAGATACGCAGTATTTT. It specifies CATSGTSGRKLDTQYF.

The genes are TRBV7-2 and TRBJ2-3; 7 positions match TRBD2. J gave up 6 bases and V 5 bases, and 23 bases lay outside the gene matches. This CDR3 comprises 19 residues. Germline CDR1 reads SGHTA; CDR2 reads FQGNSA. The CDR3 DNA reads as TGTGCCAGCAGCCTAAGACCGGGACTACCCCGAAGACTAGGGGATACGCAGTATTTT. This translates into CASSLRPGLPRRLGDTQYF.

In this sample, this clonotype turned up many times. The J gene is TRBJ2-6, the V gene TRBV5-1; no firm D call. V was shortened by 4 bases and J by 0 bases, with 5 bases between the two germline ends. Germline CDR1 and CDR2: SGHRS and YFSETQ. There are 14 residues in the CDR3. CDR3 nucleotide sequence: TGCGCCAGCAGCGGAATCTCTGGGGCCAACGTCCTGACTTTC. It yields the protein CASSGISGANVLTF. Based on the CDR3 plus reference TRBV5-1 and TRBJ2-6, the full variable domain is KAGVTQTPRYLIKTRGQQVTLSCSPISGHRSVSWYQQTPGQGLQFLFEYFSETQRNKGNFPGRFSGRQFSNSRSEMNVSTLELGDSALYLCASSGISGANVLTFGAGSRLTVL.

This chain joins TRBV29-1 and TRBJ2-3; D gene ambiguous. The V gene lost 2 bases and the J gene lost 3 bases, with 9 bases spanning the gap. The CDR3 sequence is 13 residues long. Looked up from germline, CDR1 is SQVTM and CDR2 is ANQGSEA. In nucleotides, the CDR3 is TGCAGCGTTGAAAACTTAGGAACAGATACGCAGTATTTT. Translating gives CSVENLGTDTQYF.

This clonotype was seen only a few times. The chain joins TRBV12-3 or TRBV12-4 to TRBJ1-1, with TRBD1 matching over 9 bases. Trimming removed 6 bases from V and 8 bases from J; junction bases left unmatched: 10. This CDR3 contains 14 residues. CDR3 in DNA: TGTGCCAGCAGCTCCCACAGGGGGCCGAGAGAAGCTTTCTTT. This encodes CASSSHRGPREAFF.

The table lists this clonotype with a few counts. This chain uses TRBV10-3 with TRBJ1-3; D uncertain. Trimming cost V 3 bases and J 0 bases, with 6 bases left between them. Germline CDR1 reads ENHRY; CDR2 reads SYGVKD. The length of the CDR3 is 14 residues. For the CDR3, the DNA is TGTGCCATCAGTGACTCGATCTCTGGAAACACCATATATTTT. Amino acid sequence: CAISDSISGNTIYF.

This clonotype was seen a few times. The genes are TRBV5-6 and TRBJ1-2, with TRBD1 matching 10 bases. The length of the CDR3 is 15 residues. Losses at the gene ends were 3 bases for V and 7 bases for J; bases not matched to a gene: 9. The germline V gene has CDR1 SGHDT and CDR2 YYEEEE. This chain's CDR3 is CASSSNPGQGFGYTF. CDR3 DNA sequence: TGTGCCAGCAGCTCAAACCCGGGACAGGGGTTTGGCTACACCTTC.

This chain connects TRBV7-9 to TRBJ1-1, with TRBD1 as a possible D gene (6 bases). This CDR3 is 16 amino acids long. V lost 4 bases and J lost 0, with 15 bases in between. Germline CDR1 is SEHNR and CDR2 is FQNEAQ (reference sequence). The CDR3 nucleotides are TGTGCCAGCAGCTCCAACAGGGAACGGTTGAACACTGAAGCTTTCTTT. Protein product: CASSSNRERLNTEAFF.

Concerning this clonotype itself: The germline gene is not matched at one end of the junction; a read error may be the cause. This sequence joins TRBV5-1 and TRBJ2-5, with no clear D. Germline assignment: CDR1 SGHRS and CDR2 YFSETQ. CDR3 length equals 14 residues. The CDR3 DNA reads TGCGCCAGCGGCTTGACCGGCCCGCAGGAGACCCAGTACTTC. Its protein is CASGLTGPQETQYF. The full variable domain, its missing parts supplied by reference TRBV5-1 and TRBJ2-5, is KAGVTQTPRYLIKTRGQQVTLSCSPISGHRSVSWYQQTPGQGLQFLFEYFSETQRNKGNFPGRFSGRQFSNSRSEMNVSTLELGDSALYLCASGLTGPQETQYFGPGTRLLVL.

The DNA of the CDR3 is TGTGCCAGCAGCCTAATATGGACTAATCCCACAGATACGCAGTATTTT. Encoded protein: CASSLIWTNPTDTQYF. The chain uses TRBV5-6 and TRBJ2-3; a weak D match, TRBD2 (6 bases). CDR3 length: 16 residues. Looked up from germline, CDR1 is SGHDT and CDR2 is YYEEEE. V lost 4 bases to trimming and J lost 2 bases, with 17 bases between them.

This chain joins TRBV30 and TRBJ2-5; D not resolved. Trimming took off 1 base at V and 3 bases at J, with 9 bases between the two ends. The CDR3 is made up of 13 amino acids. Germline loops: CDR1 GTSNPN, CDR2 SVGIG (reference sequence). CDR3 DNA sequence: TGTGCCTGGAGTGCCGGGCTCGAAGAGACCCAGTACTTC. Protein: CAWSAGLEETQYF.

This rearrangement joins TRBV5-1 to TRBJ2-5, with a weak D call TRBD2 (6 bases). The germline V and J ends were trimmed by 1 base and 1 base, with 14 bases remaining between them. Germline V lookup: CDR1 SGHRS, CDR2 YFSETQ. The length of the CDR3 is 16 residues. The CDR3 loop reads CASSLIAGNTQETQYF. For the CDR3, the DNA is TGCGCCAGCAGCTTGATTGCGGGGAACACCCAAGAGACCCAGTACTTC.

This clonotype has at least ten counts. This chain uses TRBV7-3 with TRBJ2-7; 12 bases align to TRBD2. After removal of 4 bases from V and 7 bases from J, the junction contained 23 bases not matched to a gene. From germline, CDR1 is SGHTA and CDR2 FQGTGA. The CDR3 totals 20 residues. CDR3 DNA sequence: TGTGCCAGCAGCTCTCCCGGTGACGGGGGAGGGACTAGCGGGTTGAGTGAGCAGTACTTC. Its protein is CASSSPGDGGGTSGLSEQYF.

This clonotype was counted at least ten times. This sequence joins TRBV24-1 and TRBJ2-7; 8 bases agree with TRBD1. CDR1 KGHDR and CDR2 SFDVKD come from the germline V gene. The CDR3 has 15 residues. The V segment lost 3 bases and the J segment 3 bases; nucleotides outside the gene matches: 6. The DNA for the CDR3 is TGTGCCACCAGTGATCCTGGACAGGGAGGCTACGAGCAGTACTTC. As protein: CATSDPGQGGYEQYF.

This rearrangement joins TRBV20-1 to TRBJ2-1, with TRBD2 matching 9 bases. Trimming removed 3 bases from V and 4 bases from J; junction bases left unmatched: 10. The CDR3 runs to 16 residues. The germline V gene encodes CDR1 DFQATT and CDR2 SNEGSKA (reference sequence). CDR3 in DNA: TGCAGTGCTAGTCCCCCGATAGCGGGGGCTTACAATGAGCAGTTCTTC. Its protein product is CSASPPIAGAYNEQFF.

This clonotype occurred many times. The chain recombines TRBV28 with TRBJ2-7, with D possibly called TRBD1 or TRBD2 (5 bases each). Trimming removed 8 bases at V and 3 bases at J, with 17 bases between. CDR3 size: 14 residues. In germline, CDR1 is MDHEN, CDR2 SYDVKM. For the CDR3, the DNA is TGTGCCAGCTTAAAGGGACCTACTAGCTACGAGCAGTACTTC. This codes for CASLKGPTSYEQYF.

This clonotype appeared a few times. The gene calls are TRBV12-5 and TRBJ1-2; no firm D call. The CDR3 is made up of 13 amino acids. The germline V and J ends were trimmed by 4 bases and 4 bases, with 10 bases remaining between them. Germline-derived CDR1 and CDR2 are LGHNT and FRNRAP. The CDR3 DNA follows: TGTGCTAGTGGTTCTGAGGTCGGCTATGGCTACACCTTC. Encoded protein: CASGSEVGYGYTF.

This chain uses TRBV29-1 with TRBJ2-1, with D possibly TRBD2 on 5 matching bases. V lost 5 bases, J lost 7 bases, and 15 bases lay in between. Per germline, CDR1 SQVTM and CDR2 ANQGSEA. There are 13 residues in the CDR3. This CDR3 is CSVSAGARNEQFF. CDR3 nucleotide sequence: TGCAGCGTTAGTGCGGGCGCGCGAAATGAGCAGTTCTTC.